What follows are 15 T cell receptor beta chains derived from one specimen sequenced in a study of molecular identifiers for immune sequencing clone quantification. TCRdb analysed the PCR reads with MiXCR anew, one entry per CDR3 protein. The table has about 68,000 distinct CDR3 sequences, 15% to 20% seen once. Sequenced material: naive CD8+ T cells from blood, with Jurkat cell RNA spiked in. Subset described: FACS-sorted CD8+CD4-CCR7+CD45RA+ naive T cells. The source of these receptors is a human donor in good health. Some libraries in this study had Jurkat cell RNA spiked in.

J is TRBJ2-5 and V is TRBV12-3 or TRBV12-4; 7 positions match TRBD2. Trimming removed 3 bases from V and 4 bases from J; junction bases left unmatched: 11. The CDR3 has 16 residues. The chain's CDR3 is CASSFMREGLGETQYF. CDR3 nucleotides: TGTGCCAGCAGTTTTATGAGGGAGGGCCTAGGAGAGACCCAGTACTTC.

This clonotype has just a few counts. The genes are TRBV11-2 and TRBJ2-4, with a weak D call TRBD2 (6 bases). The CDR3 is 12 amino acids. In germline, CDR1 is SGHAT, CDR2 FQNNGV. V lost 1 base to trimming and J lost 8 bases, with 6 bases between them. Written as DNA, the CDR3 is TGTGCCAGCAGCTTAGGGGGGGACATTCAGTACTTC. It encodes CASSLGGDIQYF.

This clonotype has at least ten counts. The CDR3 DNA sequence: TGTGCCAGCAGTCCCGACCAGGCACTCTTCAATGAGCAGTTCTTC. Amino acid sequence: CASSPDQALFNEQFF. The V call is TRBV6-5, the J call TRBJ2-1; D unclear. Trimming left V 5 bases short and J 6 bases short, with 17 bases between. Germline V CDR1 and CDR2: MNHEY, SVGAGI. The CDR3 is made up of 15 amino acids.

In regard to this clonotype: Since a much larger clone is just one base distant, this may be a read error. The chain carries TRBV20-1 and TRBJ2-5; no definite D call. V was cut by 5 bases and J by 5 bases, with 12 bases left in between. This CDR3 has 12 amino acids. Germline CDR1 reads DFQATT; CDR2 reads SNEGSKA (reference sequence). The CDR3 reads CSAPPAMETQYF. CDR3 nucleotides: TGCAGTGCTCCCCCGGCGATGGAGACCCAGTACTTC.

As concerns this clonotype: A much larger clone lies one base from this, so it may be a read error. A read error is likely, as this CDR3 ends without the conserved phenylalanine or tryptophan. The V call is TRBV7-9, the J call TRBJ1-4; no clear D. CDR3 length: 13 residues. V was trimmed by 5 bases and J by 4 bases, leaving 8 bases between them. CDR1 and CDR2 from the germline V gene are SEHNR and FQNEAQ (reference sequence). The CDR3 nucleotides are TGTGCCAGCAGCAATATGGGTAATGAAAAACTGTTTTTA. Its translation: CASSNMGNEKLFL.

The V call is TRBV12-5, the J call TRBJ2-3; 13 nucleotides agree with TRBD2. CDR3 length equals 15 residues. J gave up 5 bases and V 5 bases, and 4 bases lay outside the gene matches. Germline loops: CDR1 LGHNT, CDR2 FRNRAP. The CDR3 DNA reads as TGTGCTAGTGGTCCCGGGACTAGCGGGGTAGATACGCAGTATTTT. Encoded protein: CASGPGTSGVDTQYF. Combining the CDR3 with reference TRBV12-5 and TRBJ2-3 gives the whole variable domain DARVTQTPRHKVTEMGQEVTMRCQPILGHNTVFWYRQTMMQGLELLAYFRNRAPLDDSGMPKDRFSAEMPDATLATLKIQPSEPRDSAVYFCASGPGTSGVDTQYFGPGTRLTVL.

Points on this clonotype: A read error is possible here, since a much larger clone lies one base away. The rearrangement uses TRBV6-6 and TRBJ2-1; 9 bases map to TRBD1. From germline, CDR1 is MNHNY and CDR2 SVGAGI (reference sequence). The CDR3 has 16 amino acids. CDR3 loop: CARSYLVNRGQYEQFF. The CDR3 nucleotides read TGTGCCCGCAGTTACTTGGTGAACAGGGGGCAGTATGAGCAGTTCTTC.

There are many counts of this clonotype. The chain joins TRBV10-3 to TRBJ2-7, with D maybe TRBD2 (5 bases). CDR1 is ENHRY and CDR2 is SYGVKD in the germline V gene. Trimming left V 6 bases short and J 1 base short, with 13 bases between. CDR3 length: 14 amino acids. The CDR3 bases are TGTGCCATCAGCGTGGTGAGCGGATCCTACGAGCAGTACTTC. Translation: CAISVVSGSYEQYF.

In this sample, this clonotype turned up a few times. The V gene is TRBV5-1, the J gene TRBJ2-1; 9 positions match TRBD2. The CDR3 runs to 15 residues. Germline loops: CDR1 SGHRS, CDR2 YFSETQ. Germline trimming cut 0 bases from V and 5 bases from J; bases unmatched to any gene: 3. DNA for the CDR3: TGCGCCAGCAGCTTGGGGCTAGCGGGGAACAATGAGCAGTTCTTC. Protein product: CASSLGLAGNNEQFF.

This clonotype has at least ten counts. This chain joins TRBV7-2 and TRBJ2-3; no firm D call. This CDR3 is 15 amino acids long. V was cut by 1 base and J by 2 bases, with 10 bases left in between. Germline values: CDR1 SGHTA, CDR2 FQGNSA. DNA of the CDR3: TGTGCCAGCAGCTTAGTTGGTGGCCCCACAGATACGCAGTATTTT. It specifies CASSLVGGPTDTQYF. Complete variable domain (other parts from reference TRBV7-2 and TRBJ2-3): GAGVSQSPSNKVTEKGKDVELRCDPISGHTALYWYRQSLGQGLEFLIYFQGNSAPDKSGLPSDRFSAERTGGSVSTLTIQRTQQEDSAVYLCASSLVGGPTDTQYFGPGTRLTVL.

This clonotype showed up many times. The CDR3 DNA sequence: TGCAGCGTTTGGGCGCTGAGCACTGAAGCTTTCTTT. Translated, it gives CSVWALSTEAFF. The rearrangement joins TRBV29-1 to TRBJ1-1, with no clear D. This CDR3 is built from 12 residues. V lost 5 bases and J 4 bases, leaving 11 bases between the germline ends. Germline lookup yields CDR1 SQVTM and CDR2 ANQGSEA.

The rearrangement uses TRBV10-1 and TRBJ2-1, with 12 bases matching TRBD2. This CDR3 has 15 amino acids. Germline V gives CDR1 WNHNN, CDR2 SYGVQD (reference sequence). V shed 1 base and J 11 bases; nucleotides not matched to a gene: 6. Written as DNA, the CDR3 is TGCGCCAGCAGTGAGTGGACTAGCGGGAACAGCCAGCAGTTCTTC. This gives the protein CASSEWTSGNSQQFF.

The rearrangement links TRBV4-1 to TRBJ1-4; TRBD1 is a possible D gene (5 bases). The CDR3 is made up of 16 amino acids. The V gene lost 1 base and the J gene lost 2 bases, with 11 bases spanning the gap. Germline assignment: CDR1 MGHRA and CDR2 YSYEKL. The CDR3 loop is CASSQGGAVTNEKLFF. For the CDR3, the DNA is TGCGCCAGCAGCCAAGGGGGCGCCGTGACTAATGAAAAACTGTTTTTT.

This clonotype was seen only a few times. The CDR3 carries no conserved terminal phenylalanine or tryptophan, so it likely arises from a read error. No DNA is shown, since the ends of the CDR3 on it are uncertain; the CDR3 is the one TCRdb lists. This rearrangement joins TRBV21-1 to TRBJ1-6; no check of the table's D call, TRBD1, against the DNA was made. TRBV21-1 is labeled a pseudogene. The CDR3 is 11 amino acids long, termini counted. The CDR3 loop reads CARGPGQGFHL.

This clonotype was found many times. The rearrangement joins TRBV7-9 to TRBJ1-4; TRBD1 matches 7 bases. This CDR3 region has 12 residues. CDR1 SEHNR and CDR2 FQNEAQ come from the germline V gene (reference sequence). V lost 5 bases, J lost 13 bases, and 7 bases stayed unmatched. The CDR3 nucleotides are TGTGCCAGCAGCACGACAGGGTACATACTGTTTTTT. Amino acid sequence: CASSTTGYILFF.